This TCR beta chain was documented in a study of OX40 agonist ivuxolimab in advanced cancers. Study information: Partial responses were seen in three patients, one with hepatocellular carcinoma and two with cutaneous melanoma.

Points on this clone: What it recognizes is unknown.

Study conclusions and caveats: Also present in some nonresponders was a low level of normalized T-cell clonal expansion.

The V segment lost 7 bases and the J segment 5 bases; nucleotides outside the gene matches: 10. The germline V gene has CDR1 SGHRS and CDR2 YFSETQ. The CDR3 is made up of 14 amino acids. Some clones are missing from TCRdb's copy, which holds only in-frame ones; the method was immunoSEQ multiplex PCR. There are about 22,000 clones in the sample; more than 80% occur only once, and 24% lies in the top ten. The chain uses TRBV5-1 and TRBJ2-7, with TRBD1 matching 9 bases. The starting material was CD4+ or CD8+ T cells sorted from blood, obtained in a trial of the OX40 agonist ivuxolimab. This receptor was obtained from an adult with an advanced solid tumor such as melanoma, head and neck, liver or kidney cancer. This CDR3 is CASEPGTGMDEQYF. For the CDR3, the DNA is TGCGCCAGCGAGCCCGGGACAGGGATGGACGAGCAGTACTTC.